The T cell receptor (beta chain) under discussion was sequenced for a study of blood T cells in healthy people across ages. PCR was performed a second time for about 7 to 12 cycles using a sample-barcoded 5' primer and a J-beta primer mix. Each of the samples gave a minimum of 2.5 million paired-end reads that contained CDR3. TCRdb called the 5' RACE reads again in MiXCR, with one record for every CDR3 protein. Among roughly 930,000 distinct CDR3 sequences listed, 45% to 50% were seen once. Trimming cost V 1 base and J 9 bases, with 14 bases left between them. CDR1 is SGHRS, CDR2 YFSETQ, per germline. This CDR3 comprises 14 residues.

The TCR originated in a man aged 25 to 40 in good health. The specimen was blood. This rearrangement joins TRBV5-1 to TRBJ2-1; possibly TRBD1 or TRBD2 for D (5 bases each). CDR3 sequence: CASSLSGAPGEQFF. CDR3 coding DNA: TGCGCCAGCAGCTTGTCCGGGGCTCCAGGTGAGCAGTTCTTC.